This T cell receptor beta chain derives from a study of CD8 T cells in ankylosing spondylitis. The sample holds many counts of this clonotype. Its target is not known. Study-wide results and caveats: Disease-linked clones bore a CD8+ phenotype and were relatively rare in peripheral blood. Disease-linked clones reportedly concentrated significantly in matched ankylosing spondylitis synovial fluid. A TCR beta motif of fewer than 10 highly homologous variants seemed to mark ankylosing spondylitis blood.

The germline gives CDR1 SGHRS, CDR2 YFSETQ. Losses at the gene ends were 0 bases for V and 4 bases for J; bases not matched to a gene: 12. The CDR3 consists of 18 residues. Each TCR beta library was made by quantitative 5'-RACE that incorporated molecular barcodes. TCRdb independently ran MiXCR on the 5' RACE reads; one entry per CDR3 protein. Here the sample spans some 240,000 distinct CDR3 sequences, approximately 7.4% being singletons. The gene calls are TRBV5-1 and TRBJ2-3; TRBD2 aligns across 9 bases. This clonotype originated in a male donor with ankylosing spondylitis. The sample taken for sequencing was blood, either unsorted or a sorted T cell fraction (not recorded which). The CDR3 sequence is CASSLGPPGLAVPDTQYF. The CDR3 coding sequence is TGCGCCAGCAGCTTGGGGCCGCCGGGACTAGCAGTCCCAGATACGCAGTATTTT.